Each of the 28 T cell receptor beta chains below was sequenced from the same sample in a study of T-cell reconstitution after alpha-beta-depleted transplantation in children. Unique molecular identifiers were built into the TCRbeta library. Each CDR3 protein gets one entry after TCRdb re-called the PCR reads with MiXCR. The sample comprises 73,000 or so distinct CDR3 sequences, around 4.7% of which are singletons, and approximately 19% rests with the top ten. Sample: PBMCs, mostly from graft donor cells, taken 180 days after TCRalphabeta/CD19-depleted stem cell transplant. The origin of the receptors is a boy younger than two who had a stem cell transplant for acute myeloid leukemia, so the T cells may come from the graft donor.

In its sample, this clonotype was seen many times. The J gene is TRBJ1-1, the V gene TRBV18; maybe TRBD1 (6 bases). The CDR3 sequence is 14 residues long. Germline CDR1 is KGHSH and CDR2 is LQKENI. V lost 6 bases, J lost 1 base, and 12 bases lay in between. CDR3 sequence (DNA): TGTGCCAGCTCCGCGGGACAATCGAACACTGAAGCTTTCTTT. Residues: CASSAGQSNTEAFF.

The chain recombines TRBV6-5 with TRBJ2-7; D possibly corresponds to TRBD2 (5 bases). The germline CDR1 and CDR2 sequences are MNHEY and SVGAGI. The length of the CDR3 is 14 residues. Deletions cut 0 bases from V and 2 bases from J, with 8 bases between. The CDR3 coding sequence is TGTGCCAGCAGTTACTCGCGGGCGGCCTACGAGCAGTACGTC. It encodes CASSYSRAAYEQYV.

This clonotype was seen ten or more times. The chain recombines TRBV4-3 with TRBJ2-1, with D tentatively TRBD2 (6 bases). The CDR3 consists of 14 residues. From germline, CDR1 is LGHNA and CDR2 YSLEER. V lost 4 bases and J lost 8, with 15 bases in between. Written as DNA, the CDR3 is TGCGCCAGCAGCCCGGAAGGAGGGATCGATGAGCAGTTCTTC. It encodes CASSPEGGIDEQFF.

The sample holds many counts of this clonotype. This chain links TRBV6-1 with TRBJ1-1, with D uncertain. The germline CDR1 and CDR2 sequences are MNHNS and SASEGT. This CDR3 region has 13 residues. Trimming took 10 bases from V and 10 from J, leaving 22 bases between them. The CDR3 DNA follows: TGTGCCACCGACCCGGGAACGGAGACCGGAGCTTTCTTT. The encoded protein is CATDPGTETGAFF.

This clonotype has at least ten counts. This rearrangement joins TRBV7-8 to TRBJ2-5; TRBD2 might be the D (6 bases). V lost 1 base and J lost 4, with 13 bases in between. This CDR3 contains 15 residues. CDR1 is SGHVS and CDR2 is FQNEAQ in the germline V gene. CDR3 amino acids: CASSLEILALETQYF. CDR3 nucleotide sequence: TGTGCCAGCAGCTTAGAGATACTAGCTTTAGAGACCCAGTACTTC.

The table lists this clonotype with many counts. V and J are TRBV20-1 and TRBJ2-7; the D gene is possibly TRBD1 (6 bases). V gave up 7 bases and J gave up 2 bases, with 21 bases separating them. The CDR3 extends over 15 amino acids. Germline V gives CDR1 DFQATT, CDR2 SNEGSKA (reference sequence). Here the CDR3 reads CSVILATGLTYEQYF. As DNA, the CDR3 is TGCAGTGTTATCCTGGCGACAGGCCTTACCTACGAGCAGTACTTC.

In its sample, this clonotype was seen many times. This sequence joins TRBV11-2 and TRBJ1-5; no definite D call. The CDR3 contains 13 residues. From germline, CDR1 is SGHAT and CDR2 FQNNGV. V was pared by 4 bases and J by 3 bases, with 7 bases between. In DNA, the CDR3 is TGTGCCAGCAGCTCCCAGACCAATCAGCCCCAGCATTTT. Protein sequence: CASSSQTNQPQHF.

This clonotype was seen repeatedly, ten times or more. CDR3 DNA sequence: TGCAGCGTTGTGGGGTCCTATAGGGAAGGCTACACCTTC. This sequence encodes CSVVGSYREGYTF. This sequence joins TRBV29-1 and TRBJ1-2, with D unclear. The CDR3 totals 13 residues. The germline V and J ends were trimmed by 4 bases and 8 bases, with 17 bases remaining between them. Germline CDR1 reads SQVTM; CDR2 reads ANQGSEA.

This clonotype was counted many times. CDR3 sequence reads: CASSFREGSEAFF. CDR3 coding DNA: TGTGCCAGCAGTTTTCGGGAGGGCAGTGAAGCTTTCTTT. This chain links TRBV12-3 or TRBV12-4 with TRBJ1-1; no reliable D call. Trimming took off 3 bases at V and 7 bases at J, with 12 bases between the two ends. The CDR3 is made up of 13 amino acids.

This clonotype was observed at least ten times. This chain links TRBV28 with TRBJ2-3, with D tentatively TRBD2 (6 bases). The germline V gene encodes CDR1 MDHEN and CDR2 SYDVKM. The CDR3 covers 13 residues. Trimming left V 6 bases short and J 1 base short, with 8 bases between. CDR3 in amino acids: CASSGGGTDTQYF. The CDR3 bases are TGTGCCAGCAGCGGCGGGGGCACAGATACGCAGTATTTT.

This clonotype was detected ten times or more. This chain links TRBV27 with TRBJ2-7, with TRBD1 identical over 10 bases. CDR3 length: 15 residues. The V gene end was trimmed by 5 bases and the J gene end by 9 bases; junction bases not matched to a gene: 13. The germline V gene encodes CDR1 MNHEY and CDR2 SMNVEV (reference sequence). The DNA for the CDR3 is TGTGCCAGCAGTGGGACAGGGGCCCCCCTTTGGGGGCAGTACTTC. This translates into CASSGTGAPLWGQYF.

Ten or more counts support this clonotype. The chain couples TRBV11-2 to TRBJ2-7; D unresolved. Germline V gene lookup returns CDR1 SGHAT and CDR2 FQNNGV. With 0 bases removed from V and 2 bases from J, the gap between germline ends came to 8 bases. The CDR3 has 14 amino acids. The CDR3 sequence is CASSLDPNPYEQYF. The CDR3 DNA follows: TGTGCCAGCAGCTTAGACCCGAACCCCTACGAGCAGTACTTC.

This clonotype was found many times. The chain uses TRBV7-8 and TRBJ1-2; maybe TRBD1 (6 bases). Looked up from germline, CDR1 is SGHVS and CDR2 is FQNEAQ. Trimming removed 7 bases from V and 6 bases from J, with 24 bases in between. The CDR3 extends over 16 amino acids. The CDR3 spells CASTPVAPPGVNGYTF. CDR3 in DNA: TGTGCCAGCACCCCCGTGGCCCCGCCAGGGGTGAATGGCTACACCTTC.

This clonotype was seen many times. The rearrangement uses TRBV3-1 and TRBJ1-5; possible D gene TRBD1, 6 bases. The V gene's germline CDR1 is LGHDT and CDR2 YNNKEL (reference sequence). This CDR3 has 16 residues. V lost 1 base and J lost 3, with 13 bases in between. The CDR3 sequence: CASSQVTGAYNQPQHF. The CDR3 nucleotides read TGTGCCAGCAGCCAAGTTACGGGGGCCTACAATCAGCCCCAGCATTTT.

This clonotype was seen many times. This chain uses TRBV6-2 or TRBV6-3 with TRBJ2-7; no reliable D call. Germline V gives CDR1 MNHEY, CDR2 SVGEGT. The CDR3 extends over 15 amino acids. Trimming cost V 4 bases and J 3 bases, with 16 bases left between them. The CDR3 here is CASSSGPWGYYEQYF. The CDR3, as DNA: TGTGCCAGCAGTTCCGGGCCCTGGGGATACTACGAGCAGTACTTC.

The rearrangement links TRBV5-5 to TRBJ2-2, with D uncertain. The CDR3 consists of 16 residues. Germline loops: CDR1 SGHKS, CDR2 YYEKEE (reference sequence). The V gene lost 2 bases and the J gene lost 2 bases, with 13 bases spanning the gap. The CDR3 reads CASSFSPTGNTGELFF. CDR3 DNA sequence: TGTGCCAGCAGCTTTTCCCCGACTGGTAACACCGGGGAGCTGTTTTTT.

This clonotype was observed many times. CDR3 bases: TGTGCCAGCGGTGTGGCAGGGATCACCGGGGAGCTGTTTTTT. Translation gives CASGVAGITGELFF. This chain links TRBV7-7 with TRBJ2-2, with D tentatively TRBD1 (5 bases). CDR1 is SSHAT and CDR2 is FNYEAQ in the germline V gene (reference sequence). V gave up 8 bases and J gave up 4 bases, with 14 bases separating them. The CDR3 covers 14 residues.

This clonotype showed up many times. The genes are TRBV12-3 or TRBV12-4 and TRBJ2-3; D is possibly TRBD2 (5 bases). The CDR3 is made up of 15 amino acids. Trimming removed 8 bases from V and 2 bases from J, with 17 bases in between. CDR3 sequence reads: CASAGPTASTDTQYF. CDR3 DNA sequence: TGTGCCAGCGCGGGCCCCACCGCCTCCACAGATACGCAGTATTTT.

This clonotype was detected many times. This chain links TRBV15 with TRBJ2-7; the D is unclear. Per the germline V gene, CDR1 is LNHNV and CDR2 is YYDKDF (reference sequence). The CDR3 runs 12 residues. Deletions cut 0 bases from V and 1 base from J, with 1 base between. CDR3 nucleotides: TGTGCCACCAGCAGAGATTCCTACGAGCAGTACTTC. Translating gives CATSRDSYEQYF.

Ten or more counts support this clonotype. CDR3 sequence: CASSLRGLPSTDTQYF. CDR3 in DNA: TGTGCCAGCAGCTTAAGGGGACTGCCTAGCACAGATACGCAGTATTTT. The chain employs TRBV12-3 or TRBV12-4 and TRBJ2-3, with a possible D match to TRBD2 (6 bases). The V end was cut by 6 bases, the J end by 0 bases, with 16 bases between. The CDR3 length is 16 residues.

The V call is TRBV7-6, the J call TRBJ2-1, with TRBD2 matching over 9 bases. Germline values: CDR1 SGHVS, CDR2 FNYEAQ. V was clipped by 4 bases and J by 5 bases; unmatched bases: 6. The CDR3 sequence is 15 residues long. The CDR3 DNA follows: TGTGCCAGCAGCTCAAGCGGGGGGCTAAACAATGAGCAGTTCTTC. Translated, it gives CASSSSGGLNNEQFF.

This clonotype showed up many times. The chain uses TRBV20-1 and TRBJ2-5; maybe TRBD2 (7 bases). CDR3 length: 15 amino acids. Trimming cost V 3 bases and J 4 bases, with 18 bases left between them. Germline V lookup: CDR1 DFQATT, CDR2 SNEGSKA (reference sequence). The CDR3 DNA sequence: TGCAGTGCTAGTGAGGGGGGGCCGGGTCGAGAGACCCAGTACTTC. This encodes CSASEGGPGRETQYF.

This clonotype was recorded many times. The rearrangement joins TRBV12-3 or TRBV12-4 to TRBJ2-1, with 12 positions matching TRBD2. This CDR3 has 14 residues. Germline trimming cut 4 bases from V and 14 bases from J; bases unmatched to any gene: 9. CDR3 residues: CASSSAALAGGEFF. The CDR3 coding sequence is TGTGCCAGCAGTTCCGCGGCTCTAGCGGGGGGGGAGTTCTTC.

This clonotype was observed at least ten times. The rearrangement uses TRBV7-9 and TRBJ2-2; D is undetermined. The CDR3 runs 16 residues. V dropped 6 bases and J dropped 5 bases, with 19 bases sitting between them. From germline, CDR1 is SEHNR and CDR2 FQNEAQ (reference sequence). The CDR3 sequence: CASRPMGGATTGELFF. In DNA, the CDR3 is TGTGCCAGCAGACCTATGGGTGGTGCGACGACCGGGGAGCTGTTTTTT.

This clonotype appeared many times. The J gene is TRBJ2-1, the V gene TRBV5-1; the match to TRBD2 covers 8 bases. Germline lookup yields CDR1 SGHRS and CDR2 YFSETQ. V lost 0 bases to trimming and J lost 3 bases; unmatched junction nucleotides: 5. CDR3 size: 16 residues. CDR3 sequence: CASSLDAGGYYNEQFF. For the CDR3, the DNA is TGCGCCAGCAGCTTGGATGCGGGGGGATACTACAATGAGCAGTTCTTC.

This clonotype was seen at least ten times. This chain joins TRBV11-2 and TRBJ1-6; 9 bases line up with TRBD1. J lost 8 bases, V lost 0 bases, and 8 bases had no gene match. This CDR3 is 17 amino acids long. CDR1 and CDR2 from the germline V gene are SGHAT and FQNNGV. The CDR3 loop reads CASSLDSRDRVDSPLHF. The DNA of the CDR3 is TGTGCCAGCAGCTTAGACTCCCGGGACAGGGTGGATTCACCCCTCCACTTT.

This clonotype occurred many times. The rearrangement uses TRBV4-3 and TRBJ2-3, with D maybe TRBD1 (6 bases). Trimming shortened V by 3 bases and J by 3 bases, and 13 bases separated the two germline ends. CDR1 LGHNA and CDR2 YSLEER come from the germline V gene. The CDR3 has 15 amino acids. The CDR3 DNA follows: TGCGCCAGCAGCCACCAGACAGGCGGAACAGATACGCAGTATTTT. Its translation: CASSHQTGGTDTQYF.

Many counts were recorded for this clonotype. The V gene is TRBV4-2, the J gene TRBJ1-1; D remains unclear. The CDR3 has 14 amino acids. Per the germline V gene, CDR1 is LGHNA and CDR2 is YNFKEQ. V was pared by 1 base and J by 2 bases, with 8 bases between. The CDR3 DNA is TGTGCCAGCAGCCAAGGGACGGAAAACACTGAAGCTTTCTTT. Protein product: CASSQGTENTEAFF.